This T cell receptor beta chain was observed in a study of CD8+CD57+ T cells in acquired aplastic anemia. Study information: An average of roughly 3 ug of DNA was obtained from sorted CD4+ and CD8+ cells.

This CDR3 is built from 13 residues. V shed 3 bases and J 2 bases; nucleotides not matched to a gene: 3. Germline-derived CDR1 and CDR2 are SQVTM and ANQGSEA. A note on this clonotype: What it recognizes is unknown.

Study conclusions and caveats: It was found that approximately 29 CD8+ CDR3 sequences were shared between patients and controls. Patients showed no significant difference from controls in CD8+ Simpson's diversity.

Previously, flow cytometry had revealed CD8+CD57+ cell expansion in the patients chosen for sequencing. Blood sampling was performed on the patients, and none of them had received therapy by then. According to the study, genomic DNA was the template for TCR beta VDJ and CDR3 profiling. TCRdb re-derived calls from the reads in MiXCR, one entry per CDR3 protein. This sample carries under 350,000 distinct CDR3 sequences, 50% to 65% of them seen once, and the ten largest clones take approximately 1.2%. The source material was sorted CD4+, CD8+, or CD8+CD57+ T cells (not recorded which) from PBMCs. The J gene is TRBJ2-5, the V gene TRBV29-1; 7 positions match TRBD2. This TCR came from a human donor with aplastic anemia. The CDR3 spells CSVDSGQQETQYF. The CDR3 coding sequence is TGCAGCGTTGATAGCGGGCAGCAAGAGACCCAGTACTTC. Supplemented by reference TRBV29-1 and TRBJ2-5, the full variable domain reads SAVISQKPSRDICQRGTSLTIQCQVDSQVTMMFWYRQQPGQSLTLIATANQGSEATYESGFVIDKFPISRPNLTFSTLTVSNMSPEDSSIYLCSVDSGQQETQYFGPGTRLLVL.